This TCR beta chain was documented in a study of T cell responses to AZD1222 COVID-19 vaccine. Comments on this clone: Its antigen remains unknown.

Study results and limitations: Donors were largely white British and mainly female; clonal diversity was possibly underestimated.

Profiling relied on immunoSEQ multiplex PCR, and the TCRdb table lists in-frame clones only, not all of them. The profile shows 130,000 to 150,000 clones, approximately 90% of them singletons. Germline lookup yields CDR1 DFQATT and CDR2 SNEGSKA (reference sequence). CDR3 length: 14 residues. Trimming cost V 3 bases and J 4 bases; bases outside gene matches: 6. This chain connects TRBV20-1 to TRBJ2-3; 8 bases agree with TRBD2. The sequence was collected from an adult who received the AZD1222 COVID-19 vaccine. The input for sequencing was peripheral blood, taken 28 days after the second AZD1222 dose. The CDR3 is CSASSGVGADTQYF. Here the CDR3 DNA reads TGCAGTGCTAGTAGCGGGGTGGGTGCAGATACGCAGTATTTT.